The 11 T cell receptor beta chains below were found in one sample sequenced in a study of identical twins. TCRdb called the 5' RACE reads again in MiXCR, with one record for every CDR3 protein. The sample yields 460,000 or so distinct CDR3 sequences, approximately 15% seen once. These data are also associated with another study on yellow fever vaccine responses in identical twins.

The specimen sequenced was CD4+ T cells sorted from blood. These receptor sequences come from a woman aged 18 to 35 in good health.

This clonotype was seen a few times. As DNA, the CDR3 is TGTGCCAGCAGTGAAACTGGTCAGCATAATGAAAAACTGTTTTTT. Residues: CASSETGQHNEKLFF. This rearrangement joins TRBV6-1 to TRBJ1-4; D is undetermined. Looked up from germline, CDR1 is MNHNS and CDR2 is SASEGT. V lost 2 bases and J lost 4, with 11 bases in between. The CDR3 has 15 residues.

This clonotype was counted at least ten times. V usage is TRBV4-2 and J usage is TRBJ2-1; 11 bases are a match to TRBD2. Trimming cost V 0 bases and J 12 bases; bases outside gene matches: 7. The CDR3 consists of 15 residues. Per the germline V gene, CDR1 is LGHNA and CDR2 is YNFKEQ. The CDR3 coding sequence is TGTGCCAGCAGCCAAGAGTTAGCGGGAGGGCCAGGGCAGTTCTTC. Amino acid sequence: CASSQELAGGPGQFF.

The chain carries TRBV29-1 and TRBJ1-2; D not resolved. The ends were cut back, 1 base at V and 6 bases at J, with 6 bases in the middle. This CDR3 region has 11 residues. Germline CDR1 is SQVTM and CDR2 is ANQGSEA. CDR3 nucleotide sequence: TGCAGCGTTGAAGGCCGCCATGGCTACACCTTC. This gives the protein CSVEGRHGYTF.

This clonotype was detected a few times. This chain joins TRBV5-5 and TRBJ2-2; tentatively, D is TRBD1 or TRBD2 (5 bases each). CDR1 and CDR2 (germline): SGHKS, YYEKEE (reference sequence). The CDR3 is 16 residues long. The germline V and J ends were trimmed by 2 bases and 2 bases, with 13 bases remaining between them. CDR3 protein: CASSFSSGPNTGELFF. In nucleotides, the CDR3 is TGTGCCAGCAGCTTCTCCTCGGGGCCCAACACCGGGGAGCTGTTTTTT.

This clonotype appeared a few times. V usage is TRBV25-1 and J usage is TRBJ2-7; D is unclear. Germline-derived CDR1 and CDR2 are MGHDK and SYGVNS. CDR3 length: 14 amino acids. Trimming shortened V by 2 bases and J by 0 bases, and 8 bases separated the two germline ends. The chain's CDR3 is CASSELETSYEQYF. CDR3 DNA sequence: TGTGCCAGCAGTGAACTGGAAACCTCCTACGAGCAGTACTTC.

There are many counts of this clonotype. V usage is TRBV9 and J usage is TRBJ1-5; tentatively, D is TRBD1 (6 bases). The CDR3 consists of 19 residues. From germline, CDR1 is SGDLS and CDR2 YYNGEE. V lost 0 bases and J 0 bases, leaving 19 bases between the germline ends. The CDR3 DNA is TGTGCCAGCAGCGTAGAACCGAGACAGGCCGGTAATAGCAATCAGCCCCAGCATTTT. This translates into CASSVEPRQAGNSNQPQHF.

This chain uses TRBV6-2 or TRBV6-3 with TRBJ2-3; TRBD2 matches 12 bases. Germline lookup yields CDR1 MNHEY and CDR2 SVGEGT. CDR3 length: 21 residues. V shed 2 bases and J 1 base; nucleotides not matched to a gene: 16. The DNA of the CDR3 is TGTGCCAGCAGTTACGACGCTCGACCGGGCTCTAGCGGGGGGGGCACAGATACGCAGTATTTT. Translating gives CASSYDARPGSSGGGTDTQYF.

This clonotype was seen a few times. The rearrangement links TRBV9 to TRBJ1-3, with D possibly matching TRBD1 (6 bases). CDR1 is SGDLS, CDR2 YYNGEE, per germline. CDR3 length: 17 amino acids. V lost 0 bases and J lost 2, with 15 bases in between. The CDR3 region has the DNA TGTGCCAGCAGCGTAGGTACAGGGCGAAAGGCTGGAAACACCATATATTTT. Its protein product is CASSVGTGRKAGNTIYF.

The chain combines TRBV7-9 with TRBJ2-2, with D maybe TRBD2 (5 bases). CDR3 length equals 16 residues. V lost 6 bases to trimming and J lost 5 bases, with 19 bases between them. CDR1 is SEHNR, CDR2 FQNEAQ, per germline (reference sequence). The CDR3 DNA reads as TGTGCCAGCAGACTTCAGGCTGTTCGGGATACCGGGGAGCTGTTTTTT. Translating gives CASRLQAVRDTGELFF.

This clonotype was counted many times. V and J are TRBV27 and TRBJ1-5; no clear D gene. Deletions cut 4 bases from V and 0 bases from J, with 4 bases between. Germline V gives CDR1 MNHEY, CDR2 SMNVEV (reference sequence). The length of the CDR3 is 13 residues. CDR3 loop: CASSSVSNQPQHF. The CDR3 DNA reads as TGTGCCAGCAGTTCTGTTAGCAATCAGCCCCAGCATTTT.

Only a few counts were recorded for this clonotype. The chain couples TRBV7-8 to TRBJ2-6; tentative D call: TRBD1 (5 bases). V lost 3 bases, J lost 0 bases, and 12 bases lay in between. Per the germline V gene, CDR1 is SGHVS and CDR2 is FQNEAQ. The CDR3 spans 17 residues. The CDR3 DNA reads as TGTGCCAGCAGCTTGCCGACAGCTTCCTCTGGGGCCAACGTCCTGACTTTC. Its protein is CASSLPTASSGANVLTF.